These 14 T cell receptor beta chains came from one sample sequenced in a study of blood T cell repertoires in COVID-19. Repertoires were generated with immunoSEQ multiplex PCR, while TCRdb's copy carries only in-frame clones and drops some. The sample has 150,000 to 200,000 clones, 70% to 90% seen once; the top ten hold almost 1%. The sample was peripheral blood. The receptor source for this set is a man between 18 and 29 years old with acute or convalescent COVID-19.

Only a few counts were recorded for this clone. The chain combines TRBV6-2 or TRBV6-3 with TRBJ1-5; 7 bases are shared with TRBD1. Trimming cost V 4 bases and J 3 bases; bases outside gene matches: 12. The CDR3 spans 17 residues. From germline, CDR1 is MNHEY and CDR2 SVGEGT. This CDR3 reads CASSSEPRQGPNQPQHF. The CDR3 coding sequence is TGTGCCAGCAGTTCGGAACCACGACAGGGACCCAATCAGCCCCAGCATTTT.

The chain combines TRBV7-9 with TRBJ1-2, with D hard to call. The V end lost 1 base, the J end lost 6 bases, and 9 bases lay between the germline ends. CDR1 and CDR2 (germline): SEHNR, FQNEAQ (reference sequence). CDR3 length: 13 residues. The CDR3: CASSLGETDGYTF. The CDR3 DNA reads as TGTGCCAGCAGCTTAGGGGAGACGGATGGCTACACCTTC.

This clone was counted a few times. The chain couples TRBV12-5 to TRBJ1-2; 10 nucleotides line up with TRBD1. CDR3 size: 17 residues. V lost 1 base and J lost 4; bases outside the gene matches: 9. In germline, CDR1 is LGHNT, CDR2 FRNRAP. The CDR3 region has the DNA TGTGCTAGTGGTTTGGCCCGGGACAGGGGAAGGGGCTATGGCTACACCTTC. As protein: CASGLARDRGRGYGYTF.

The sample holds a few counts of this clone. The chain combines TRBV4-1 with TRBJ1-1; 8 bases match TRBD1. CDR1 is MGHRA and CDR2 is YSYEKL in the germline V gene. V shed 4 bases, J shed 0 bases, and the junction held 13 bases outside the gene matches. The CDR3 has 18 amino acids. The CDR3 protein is CASSPDRGRLGLNTEAFF. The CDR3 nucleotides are TGCGCCAGCAGCCCTGACAGGGGAAGGCTCGGGCTGAACACTGAAGCTTTCTTT.

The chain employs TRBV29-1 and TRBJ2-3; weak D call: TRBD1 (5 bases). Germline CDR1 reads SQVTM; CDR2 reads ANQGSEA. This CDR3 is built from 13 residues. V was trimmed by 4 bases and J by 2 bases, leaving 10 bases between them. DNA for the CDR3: TGCAGCGTTGTGGGGCCTACCACAGATACGCAGTATTTT. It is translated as CSVVGPTTDTQYF.

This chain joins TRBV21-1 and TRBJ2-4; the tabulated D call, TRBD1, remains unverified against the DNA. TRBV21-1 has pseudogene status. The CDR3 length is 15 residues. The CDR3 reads CASSGPTGSKNIQYF. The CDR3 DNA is TGTGCCAGCAGCGGACCGACAGGGTCCAAAAACATTCAGTACTTC.

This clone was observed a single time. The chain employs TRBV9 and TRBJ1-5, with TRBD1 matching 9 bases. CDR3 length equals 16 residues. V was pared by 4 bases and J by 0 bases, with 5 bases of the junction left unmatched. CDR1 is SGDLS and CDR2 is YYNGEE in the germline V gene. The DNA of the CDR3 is TGTGCCAGCAGCCCGGGGACAGGGTATAGCAATCAGCCCCAGCATTTT. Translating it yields CASSPGTGYSNQPQHF.

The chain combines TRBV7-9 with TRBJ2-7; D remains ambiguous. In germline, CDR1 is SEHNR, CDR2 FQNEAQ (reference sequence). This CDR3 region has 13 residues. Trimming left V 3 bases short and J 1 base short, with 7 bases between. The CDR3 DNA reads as TGTGCCAGCAGCTTTGCTGAGTCCTACGAGCAGTACGTC. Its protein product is CASSFAESYEQYV.

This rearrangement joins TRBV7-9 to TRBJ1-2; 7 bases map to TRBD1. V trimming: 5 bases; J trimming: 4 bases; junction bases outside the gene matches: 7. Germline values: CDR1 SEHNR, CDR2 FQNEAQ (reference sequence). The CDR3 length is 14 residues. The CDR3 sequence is CASSRQGGVYGYTF. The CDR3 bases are TGTGCCAGCAGCCGACAGGGTGGAGTCTATGGCTACACCTTC.

The CDR3 protein is CASSVASQRETQYF. CDR3 DNA sequence: TGTGCCAGCAGCGTAGCTTCGCAGCGAGAGACCCAGTACTTC. This chain links TRBV9 with TRBJ2-5; D is uncertain. Trimming left V 0 bases short and J 4 bases short, with 10 bases between. Germline CDR1 and CDR2: SGDLS and YYNGEE. This CDR3 region has 14 residues. Drawing the rest from reference TRBV9 and TRBJ2-5, the complete variable domain is DSGVTQTPKHLITATGQRVTLRCSPRSGDLSVYWYQQSLDQGLQFLIQYYNGEERAKGNILERFSAQQFPDLHSELNLSSLELGDSALYFCASSVASQRETQYFGPGTRLLVL.

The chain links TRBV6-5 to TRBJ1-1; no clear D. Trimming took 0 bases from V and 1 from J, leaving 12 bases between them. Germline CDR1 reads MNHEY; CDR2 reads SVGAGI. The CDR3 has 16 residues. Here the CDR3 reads CASSYSILVSNTEAFF. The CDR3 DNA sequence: TGTGCCAGCAGTTACTCGATACTGGTCTCGAACACTGAAGCTTTCTTT.

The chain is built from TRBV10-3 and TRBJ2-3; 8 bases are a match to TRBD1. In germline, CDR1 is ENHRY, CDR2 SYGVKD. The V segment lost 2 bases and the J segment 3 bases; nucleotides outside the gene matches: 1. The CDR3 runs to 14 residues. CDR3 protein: CAISERQGTDTQYF. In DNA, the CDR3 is TGTGCCATCAGTGAGAGACAGGGGACAGATACGCAGTATTTT.

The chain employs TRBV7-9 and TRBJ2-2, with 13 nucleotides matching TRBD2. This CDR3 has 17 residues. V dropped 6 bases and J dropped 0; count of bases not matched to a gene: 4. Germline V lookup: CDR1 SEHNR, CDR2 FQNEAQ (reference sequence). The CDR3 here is CASRRTSGGPNTGELFF. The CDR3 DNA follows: TGTGCCAGCAGGCGGACTAGCGGGGGCCCGAACACCGGGGAGCTGTTTTTT.

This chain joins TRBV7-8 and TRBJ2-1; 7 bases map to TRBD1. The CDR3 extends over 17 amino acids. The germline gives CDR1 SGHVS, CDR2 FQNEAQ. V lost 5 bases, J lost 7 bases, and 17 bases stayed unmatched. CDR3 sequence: CASSTTTGTVIGNEQFF. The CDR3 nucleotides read TGTGCCAGCAGCACAACAACCGGGACAGTGATAGGTAATGAGCAGTTCTTC.